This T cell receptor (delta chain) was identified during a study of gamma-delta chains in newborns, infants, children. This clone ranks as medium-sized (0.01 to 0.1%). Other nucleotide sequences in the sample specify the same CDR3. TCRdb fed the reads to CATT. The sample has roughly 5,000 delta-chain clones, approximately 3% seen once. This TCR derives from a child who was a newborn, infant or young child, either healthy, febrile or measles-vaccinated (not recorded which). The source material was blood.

CDR3 sequence (DNA): TGTGCCTGTGACACCGTACTGGGGGATACGCGGAGCTCCTGGGACACCCGACAGATGTTTTTC. This translates into CACDTVLGDTRSSWDTRQMFF. The chain joins TRDV2 to TRDJ3; 13 bases align to TRDD3. Germline assignment: CDR1 GEAIGNYY and CDR2 EKD. This CDR3 spans 21 amino acids. Trimming took 0 bases from V and 0 from J; bases not matched to a gene: 7.